This T cell receptor (beta chain) was recovered during a study of T cells in Graves' hyperthyroidism and ophthalmopathy (dated by TCRdb to about 2019). Describing the broader study: Peripheral blood was collected at initial diagnosis, before any treatment. The roughly 91 discovery patients were randomly divided into training and test sets at a 7:3 ratio. After blood sampling, hyperthyroidism patients were treated with methimazole at a starting dose of 30 mg daily, and ophthalmopathy patients were treated with high-dose intravenous methylprednisolone. Whether ophthalmopathy could be predicted prospectively was tested in an independent validation cohort made up of about 20 hyperthyroidism patients plus 17 patients who later progressed to ophthalmopathy. Thyroid tissue and blood T-cell repertoires from about six Graves' hyperthyroidism patients were also compared in the study. To identify TCR V-J signatures that set the groups apart, the researchers used a discovery cohort of 90 to 100 patients, made up of under 50 with Graves' ophthalmopathy and 57 with stable Graves' hyperthyroidism. The paper describes TCR Vbeta CDR3 sequencing of around 140 peripheral blood samples, made up of 40 to 45 ophthalmopathy patients, more than 70 hyperthyroidism patients and approximately 17 progressor patients. Paper-wide results and their limitations: Most expanded thyroid clonotypes (frequency above 0.001) were also detected in blood, suggesting blood repertoires may reflect thyroid immune responses. A 13 V-J signature model separated ophthalmopathy from stable hyperthyroidism, with about 90% sensitivity and 81.08% specificity in cross-validation and 80%/75% in testing. No statistical method was used to set the sample size in advance, and investigators knew the group allocation. In validation, progression to ophthalmopathy was predicted by the model with roughly 69% sensitivity and roughly 76% specificity, a median of approximately 6.5 months before onset.

Ophthalmopathy patients had moderately to severely active disease, Clinical Activity Score of at least 3, NOSPECS grade of at least 4, and duration under 3 months. Any patient with an uncontrolled infection, another autoimmune disease, pregnancy or lactation was excluded. Diagnoses relied on clinical symptoms, serum thyroxine and TRAb, thyroid ultrasound and orbital computed tomography. PBMCs were isolated from 8 to 10 ml of fresh peripheral blood by Ficoll-Paque density gradient centrifugation. Total RNA was extracted using Trizol reagent, and RNA quality was assessed on an Agilent 2100 Bioanalyzer. For this clonotype: Its antigen is still unknown. There are no base qualities to consult, and no much larger clone falls within one base.

Amplification of TCR beta CDR3 regions was carried out from RNA transcripts. A first-round RT-PCR of the TCR CDR3 used the HTBI primer set with the Qiagen OneStep RT-PCR kit. Libraries were constructed in a second round of multiplex PCR, after which size selection and purification were performed. Libraries were sequenced paired-end with 100 bp reads on an Illumina HiSeq2000. For the original study's pipeline: Raw data were processed with SOAPnuke, discarding reads with adapters, uncalled bases, mean Phred below 15, or no exact constant-primer or identifier match. High-quality paired reads were merged with COPE v1.2.5, and unique nucleotide sequences were defined as clonotypes. MiTCR v1.1 was used to align the clonotypes against IMGT TRBV, TRBD and TRBJ reference segments. The analysis included only V-J combinations with a frequency above 0.0001, which together covered around 99% of the repertoires. The TCS score was defined as the ratio of F50 (clonal expansion) to E x V (chaos), calculated using BLOSUM62-based TCRdist between CDR3 peptides within each V-J. Welch's t-statistics and random forest reduced several hundred V-J features to roughly 13, which were used in a naive Bayes classifier (R e1071). Using fastp trimming at Q25 and MiXCR clonotype assembly, TCRdb reanalyzed the public sequencing data and kept in-frame beta chains. Every distinct CDR3 protein forms one entry, paired with its most common genes and DNA. These V and J calls originate from TCRdb's pipeline instead of the authors' own analysis. Present in this sample are hundreds of thousands of distinct CDR3 sequences, just under 20% of which were seen just once. In total, the top ten clones hold approximately 50% of the sample.

V loses 6 bases, J loses 3 bases, and the germline ends lie 12 bases apart. Inclusive of the bounding cysteine and phenylalanine, the CDR3 is 13 residues long. The only DNA kept is the CDR3, 39 bases in frame from the first base. The germline V gene gives CDR1 as MDHEN and CDR2 as SYDVKM. The receptor chain draws on TRBV28 and TRBJ2-7, with a weak D call of TRBD2 (5 bases match). The receptor's source is a man aged 40-55 years with Graves' ophthalmopathy. The sequenced material came from blood. For the CDR3, the sequence is CASSQPGNYEQYF. The nucleotide sequence reads TGTGCCAGCAGCCAACCGGGAAACTACGAGCAGTACTTC.